The 7 T cell receptor beta chains reported below all come from one sample, sequenced in a study of T cell changes during pregnancy in multiple sclerosis. The repertoire was sequenced with immunoSEQ multiplex PCR; TCRdb's copy has only in-frame clones and lacks some. The sample yields 40,000 to 45,000 clones, 85% to 90% seen once. The sequencing used CD4+ T cells from peripheral blood mononuclear cells, collected in the first trimester of pregnancy. Source of these receptors: a female donor with multiple sclerosis, enrolled in a pregnancy study.

This clone was observed a few times. In DNA form, the CDR3 reads TGTGCCAGCAGGCAGACAGGGGTTGATAATCAGCCCCAGCATTTT. It yields the protein CASRQTGVDNQPQHF. The chain links TRBV28 to TRBJ1-5; 8 bases are a match to TRBD1. Per the germline V gene, CDR1 is MDHEN and CDR2 is SYDVKM. The ends lost 6 bases at V and 4 bases at J; junction bases unmatched: 8. This CDR3 is built from 15 residues. The full variable domain, completed using reference TRBV28 and TRBJ1-5, is DVKVTQSSRYLVKRTGEKVFLECVQDMDHENMFWYRQDPGLGLRLIYFSYDVKMKEKGDIPEGYSVSREKKERFSLILESASTNQTSMYLCASRQTGVDNQPQHFGDGTRLSIL.

The genes are TRBV29-1 and TRBJ1-2; 8 bases match TRBD1. The CDR3 is made up of 14 amino acids. Trimming removed 1 base from V and 3 bases from J; junction bases left unmatched: 4. Germline CDR1 SQVTM, CDR2 ANQGSEA. In DNA form, the CDR3 reads TGCAGCGTTGAAGGTGGACAGGGCCACTATGGCTACACCTTC. This encodes CSVEGGQGHYGYTF. Full variable domain (remainder filled in from reference TRBV29-1 and TRBJ1-2): SAVISQKPSRDICQRGTSLTIQCQVDSQVTMMFWYRQQPGQSLTLIATANQGSEATYESGFVIDKFPISRPNLTFSTLTVSNMSPEDSSIYLCSVEGGQGHYGYTFGSGTRLTVV.

V gene TRBV2 combines with J gene TRBJ1-2; TRBD1 aligns across 10 bases. CDR3 size: 16 residues. Germline CDR1 SNHLY, CDR2 FYNNEI. J was trimmed by 7 bases and V by 6 bases; bases with no gene match: 14. CDR3 in DNA: TGTGCCAGCAGCATGAGAGCCGGGACAGGGGTGTCTGGCTACACCTTC. This encodes CASSMRAGTGVSGYTF.

V gene TRBV19 combines with J gene TRBJ2-7; a weak D match, TRBD2 (7 bases). The CDR3 length is 16 residues. Per germline, CDR1 LNHDA and CDR2 SQIVND (reference sequence). V was trimmed by 6 bases and J by 1 base, leaving 19 bases between them. The CDR3 reads CASRTSGGGDSYEQYF. The CDR3 region has the DNA TGTGCCAGTAGGACCAGTGGGGGGGGCGATTCCTACGAGCAGTACTTC.

The V call is TRBV5-1, the J call TRBJ1-5; 10 bases align to TRBD1. V lost 4 bases and J lost 7; bases outside the gene matches: 8. The CDR3 consists of 15 residues. CDR1 and CDR2 from the germline V gene are SGHRS and YFSETQ. CDR3 in amino acids: CASSAGTGDRQPQHF. For the CDR3, the DNA is TGCGCCAGCAGCGCCGGGACAGGGGACCGGCAGCCCCAGCATTTT.

This chain links TRBV7-9 with TRBJ2-1, with 13 bases identical to TRBD2. The CDR3 extends over 16 amino acids. Germline V gives CDR1 SEHNR, CDR2 FQNEAQ (reference sequence). Unmatched junction bases numbered 10, after V lost 5 bases and J lost 9 bases. The CDR3 protein is CASSPRTSGSSFEQFF. The CDR3 coding sequence is TGTGCCAGCAGCCCCCGGACTAGCGGGAGTTCGTTTGAGCAGTTCTTC. Supplemented by reference TRBV7-9 and TRBJ2-1, the full variable domain reads DTGVSQNPRHKITKRGQNVTFRCDPISEHNRLYWYRQTLGQGPEFLTYFQNEAQLEKSRLLSDRFSAERPKGSFSTLEIQRTEQGDSAMYLCASSPRTSGSSFEQFFGPGTRLTVL.

The rearrangement links TRBV7-8 to TRBJ1-4; D not certain. The CDR3 sequence is 17 residues long. Germline V lookup: CDR1 SGHVS, CDR2 FQNEAQ. V dropped 5 bases and J dropped 0 bases, with 16 bases sitting between them. CDR3 coding DNA: TGTGCCAGCAGCCACGAATCTAAACTTGCAACTAATGAAAAACTGTTTTTT. Its protein product is CASSHESKLATNEKLFF.